This TCR beta chain appears in the sequencing data of a study of long-term antiretroviral therapy in people with HIV. Until DNA extraction, the samples held between about 0.9-10 million cryopreserved PBMC. This was the immunoSEQ v3.0 assay at survey level. Clones were read by immunoSEQ multiplex PCR, and TCRdb kept only the in-frame ones, dropping some. The sample holds about 10,000 clones, 75% to 90% seen once. The receptor was isolated from a man in his forties with HIV. This specimen consisted of unsorted PBMCs, obtained 0.7 years after starting antiretroviral therapy.

The CDR3 coding sequence is TGTGCCAGCAGTCTAGCGGGAGGTAATGAGCAGTTCTTC. Translated: CASSLAGGNEQFF. V is TRBV27 and J is TRBJ2-1; 11 nucleotides agree with TRBD2. Unmatched junction bases numbered 1, after V lost 5 bases and J lost 7 bases. CDR1 is MNHEY and CDR2 is SMNVEV in the germline V gene (reference sequence). CDR3 size: 13 residues.